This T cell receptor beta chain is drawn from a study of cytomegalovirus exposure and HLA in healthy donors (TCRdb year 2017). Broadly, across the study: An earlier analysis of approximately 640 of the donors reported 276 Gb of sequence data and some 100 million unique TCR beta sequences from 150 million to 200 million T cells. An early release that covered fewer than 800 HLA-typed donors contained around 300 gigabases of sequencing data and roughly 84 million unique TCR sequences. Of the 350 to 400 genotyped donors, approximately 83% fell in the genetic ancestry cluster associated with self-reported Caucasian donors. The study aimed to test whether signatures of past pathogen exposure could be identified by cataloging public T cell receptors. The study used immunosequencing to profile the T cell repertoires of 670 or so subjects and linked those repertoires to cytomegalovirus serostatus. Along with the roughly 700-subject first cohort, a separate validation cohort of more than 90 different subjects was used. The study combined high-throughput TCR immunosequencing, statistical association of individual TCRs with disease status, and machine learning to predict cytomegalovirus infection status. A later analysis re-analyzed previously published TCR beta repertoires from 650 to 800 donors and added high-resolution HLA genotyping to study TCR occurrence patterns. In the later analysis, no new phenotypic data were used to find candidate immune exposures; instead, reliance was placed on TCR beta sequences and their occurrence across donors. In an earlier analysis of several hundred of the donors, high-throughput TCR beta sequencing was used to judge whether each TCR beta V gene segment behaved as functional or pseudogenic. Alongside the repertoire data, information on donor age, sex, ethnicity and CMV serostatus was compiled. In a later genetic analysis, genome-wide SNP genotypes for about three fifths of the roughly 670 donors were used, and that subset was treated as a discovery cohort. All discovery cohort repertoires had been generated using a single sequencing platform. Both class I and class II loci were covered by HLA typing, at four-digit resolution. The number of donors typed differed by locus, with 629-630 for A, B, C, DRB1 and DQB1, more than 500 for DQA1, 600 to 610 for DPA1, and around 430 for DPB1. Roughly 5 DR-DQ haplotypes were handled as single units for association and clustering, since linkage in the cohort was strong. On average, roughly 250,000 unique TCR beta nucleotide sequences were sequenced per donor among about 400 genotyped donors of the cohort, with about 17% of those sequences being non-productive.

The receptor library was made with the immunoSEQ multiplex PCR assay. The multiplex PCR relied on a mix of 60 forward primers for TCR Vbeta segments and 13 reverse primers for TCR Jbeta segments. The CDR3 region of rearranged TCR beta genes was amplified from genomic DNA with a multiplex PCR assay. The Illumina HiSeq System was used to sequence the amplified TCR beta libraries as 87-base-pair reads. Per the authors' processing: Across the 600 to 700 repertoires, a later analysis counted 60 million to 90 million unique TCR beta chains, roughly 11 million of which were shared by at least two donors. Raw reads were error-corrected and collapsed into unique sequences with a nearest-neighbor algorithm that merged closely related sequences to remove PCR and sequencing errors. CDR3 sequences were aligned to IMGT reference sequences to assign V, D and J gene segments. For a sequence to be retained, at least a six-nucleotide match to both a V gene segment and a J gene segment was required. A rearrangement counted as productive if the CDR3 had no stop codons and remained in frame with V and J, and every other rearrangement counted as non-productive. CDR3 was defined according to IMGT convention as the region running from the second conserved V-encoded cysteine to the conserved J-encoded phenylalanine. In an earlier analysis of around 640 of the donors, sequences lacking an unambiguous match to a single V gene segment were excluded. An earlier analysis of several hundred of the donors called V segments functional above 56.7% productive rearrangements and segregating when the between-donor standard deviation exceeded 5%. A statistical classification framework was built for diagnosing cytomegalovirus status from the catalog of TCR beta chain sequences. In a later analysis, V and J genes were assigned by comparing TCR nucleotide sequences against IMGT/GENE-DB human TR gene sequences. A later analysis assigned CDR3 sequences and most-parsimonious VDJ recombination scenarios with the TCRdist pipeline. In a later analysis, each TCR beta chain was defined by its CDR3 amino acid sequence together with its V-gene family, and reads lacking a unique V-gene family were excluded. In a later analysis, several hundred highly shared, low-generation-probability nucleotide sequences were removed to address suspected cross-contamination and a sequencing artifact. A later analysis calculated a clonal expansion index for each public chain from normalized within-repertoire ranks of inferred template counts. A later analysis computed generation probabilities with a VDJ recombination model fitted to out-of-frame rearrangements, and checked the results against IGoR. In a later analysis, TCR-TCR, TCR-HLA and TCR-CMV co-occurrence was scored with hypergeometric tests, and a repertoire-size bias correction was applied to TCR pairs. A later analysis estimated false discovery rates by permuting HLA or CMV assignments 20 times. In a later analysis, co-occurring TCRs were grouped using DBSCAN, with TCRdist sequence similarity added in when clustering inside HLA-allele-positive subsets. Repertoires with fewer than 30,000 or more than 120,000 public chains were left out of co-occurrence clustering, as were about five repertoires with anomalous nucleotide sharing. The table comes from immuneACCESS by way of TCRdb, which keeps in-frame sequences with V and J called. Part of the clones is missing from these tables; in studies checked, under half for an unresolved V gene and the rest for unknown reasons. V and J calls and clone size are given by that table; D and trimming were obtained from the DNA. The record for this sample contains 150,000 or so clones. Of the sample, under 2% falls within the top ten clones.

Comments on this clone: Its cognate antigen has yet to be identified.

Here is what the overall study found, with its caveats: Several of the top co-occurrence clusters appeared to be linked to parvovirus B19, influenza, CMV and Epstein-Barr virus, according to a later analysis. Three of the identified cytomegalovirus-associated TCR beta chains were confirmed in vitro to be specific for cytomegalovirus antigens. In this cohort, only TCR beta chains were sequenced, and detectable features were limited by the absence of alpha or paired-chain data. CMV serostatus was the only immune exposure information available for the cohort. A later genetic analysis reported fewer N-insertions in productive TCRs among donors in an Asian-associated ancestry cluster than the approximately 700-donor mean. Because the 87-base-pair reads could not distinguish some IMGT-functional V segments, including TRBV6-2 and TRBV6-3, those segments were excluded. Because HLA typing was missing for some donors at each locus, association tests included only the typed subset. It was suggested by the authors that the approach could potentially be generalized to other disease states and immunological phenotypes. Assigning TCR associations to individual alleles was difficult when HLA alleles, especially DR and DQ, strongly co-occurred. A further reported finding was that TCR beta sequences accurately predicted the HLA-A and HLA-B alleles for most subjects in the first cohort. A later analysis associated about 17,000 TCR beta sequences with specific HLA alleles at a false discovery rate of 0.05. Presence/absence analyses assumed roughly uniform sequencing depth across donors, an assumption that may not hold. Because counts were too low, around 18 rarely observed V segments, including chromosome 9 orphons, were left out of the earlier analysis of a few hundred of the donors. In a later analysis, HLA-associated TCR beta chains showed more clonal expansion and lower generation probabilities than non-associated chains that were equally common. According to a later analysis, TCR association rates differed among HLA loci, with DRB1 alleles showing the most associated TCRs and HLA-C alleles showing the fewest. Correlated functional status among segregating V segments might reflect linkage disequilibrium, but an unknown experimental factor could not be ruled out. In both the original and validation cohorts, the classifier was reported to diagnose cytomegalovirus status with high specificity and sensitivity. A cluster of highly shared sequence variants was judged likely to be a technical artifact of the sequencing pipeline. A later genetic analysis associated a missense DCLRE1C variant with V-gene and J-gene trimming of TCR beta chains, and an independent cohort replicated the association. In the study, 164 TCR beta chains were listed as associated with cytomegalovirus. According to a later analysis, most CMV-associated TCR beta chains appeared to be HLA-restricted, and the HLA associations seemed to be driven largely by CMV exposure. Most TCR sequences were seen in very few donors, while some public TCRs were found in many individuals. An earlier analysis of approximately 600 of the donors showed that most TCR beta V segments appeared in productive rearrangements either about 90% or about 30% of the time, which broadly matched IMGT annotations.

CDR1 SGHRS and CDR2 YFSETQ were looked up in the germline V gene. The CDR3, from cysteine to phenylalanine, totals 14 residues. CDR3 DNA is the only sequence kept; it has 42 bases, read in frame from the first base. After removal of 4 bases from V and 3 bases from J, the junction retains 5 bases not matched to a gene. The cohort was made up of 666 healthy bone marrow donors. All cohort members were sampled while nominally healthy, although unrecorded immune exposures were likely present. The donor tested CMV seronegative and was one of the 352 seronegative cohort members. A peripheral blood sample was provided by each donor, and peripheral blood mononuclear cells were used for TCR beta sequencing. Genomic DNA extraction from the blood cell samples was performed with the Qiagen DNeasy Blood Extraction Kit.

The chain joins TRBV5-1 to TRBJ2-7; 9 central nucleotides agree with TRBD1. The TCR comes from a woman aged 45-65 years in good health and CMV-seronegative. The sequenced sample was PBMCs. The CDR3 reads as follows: CASSTRDRVYEQYF. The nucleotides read TGCGCCAGCAGCACTCGGGACAGGGTCTACGAGCAGTACTTC.